This TCR beta chain was recovered during a study of blood T cell repertoires in COVID-19. The overall study: The origin of the acute and convalescent COVID-19 samples was the United States, Italy and Spain. Sources were T cells, B-cell-depleted T cells, or PBMCs; the material itself was cDNA or gDNA.

Per the authors' pipeline: Amplification of reference gene primers was used by the study to estimate nucleated cell counts. Generated by immunoSEQ multiplex PCR, the TCRdb table keeps only in-frame clones and is missing some. V and J calls plus clone size are reproduced from that table; the DNA served to infer D and trimming. The table lists approximately 180,000 clones, 80% to 90% of them singletons. This clone was picked up a small number of times. The CDR3 contains 15 residues. Germline lookup yields CDR1 SNHLY and CDR2 FYNNEI. Trimming removed 5 bases from V and 7 bases from J, with 17 bases in between.

The rearrangement links TRBV2 to TRBJ1-4; tentative D call: TRBD1 (5 bases). The TCR comes from a woman aged 80 or over with COVID-19, enrolled during active disease. The sample taken for sequencing was peripheral blood. Written as DNA, the CDR3 is TGTGCCAGCAGTACCCTGGGTGGAGGGGCTGAAAAACTGTTTTTT. Encoded protein: CASSTLGGGAEKLFF.